One sample yielded the 24 T cell receptor beta chains listed below, sequenced in a study of monozygotic twins with inflammatory bowel disease. From the 5' RACE reads, TCRdb lists one entry per CDR3 protein and no DNA. Its listing shows roughly 150,000 distinct CDR3 sequences. The sequencing input was blood. All receptors derive from a human donor with ulcerative colitis or Crohn's disease, or a healthy co-twin of an affected twin (not recorded which).

The J gene is TRBJ2-7, the V gene TRBV5-1; checking the TCRdb D call of TRBD1 is not possible without DNA. CDR3 length equals 15 residues. Germline lookup yields CDR1 SGHRS and CDR2 YFSETQ. This CDR3 is CASSPPGQRSYEQYF.

V gene TRBV25-1 combines with J gene TRBJ2-7; no DNA is available, so the TRBD1 call from TCRdb remains unchecked. This CDR3 is built from 13 residues. Germline CDR1 is MGHDK and CDR2 is SYGVNS. The CDR3 loop is CASRSGQGYEQYF.

V gene TRBV7-2 combines with J gene TRBJ1-2. In germline, CDR1 is SGHTA, CDR2 FQGNSA. The CDR3 covers 14 residues. Here the CDR3 reads CASSPEASYYGYTF.

The chain couples TRBV6-5 to TRBJ2-1; TCRdb designates TRBD1, a call that cannot be tested without DNA. The CDR3 covers 13 residues. Germline CDR1 and CDR2: MNHEY and SVGAGI. This chain's CDR3 is CASRDRRGNEQFF.

The chain carries TRBV27 and TRBJ2-7. Germline loops: CDR1 MNHEY, CDR2 SMNVEV (reference sequence). The CDR3 is 13 amino acids. CDR3: CASSLGDSYEQYF.

V gene TRBV28 combines with J gene TRBJ1-1. The CDR3 is made up of 14 amino acids. Germline V gene lookup returns CDR1 MDHEN and CDR2 SYDVKM. The CDR3 here is CASSPYIANTEAFF.

V is TRBV4-3 and J is TRBJ2-6; the D call of TRBD2 rests on TCRdb alone, since no DNA is present to check it. The length of the CDR3 is 17 residues. In germline, CDR1 is LGHNA, CDR2 YSLEER. The CDR3 spells CASSQGRLAPGANVLTF.

The chain combines TRBV4-2 with TRBJ2-1; as DNA is missing, the TRBD1 call by TCRdb cannot be tested. CDR1 and CDR2 from the germline V gene are LGHNA and YNFKEQ. The CDR3 is made up of 13 amino acids. CDR3 protein: CASSPEERGEQFF.

V gene TRBV4-3 combines with J gene TRBJ2-1. Per germline, CDR1 LGHNA and CDR2 YSLEER. The CDR3 is made up of 15 amino acids. CDR3: CASSDDGQPYNEQFF.

This chain links TRBV4-3 with TRBJ2-4; TCRdb outputs TRBD1, but without DNA this stays unchecked. CDR1 and CDR2 (germline): LGHNA, YSLEER. The CDR3 is 15 amino acids. The CDR3 sequence: CASSQDRAGRNIQYF.

The gene calls are TRBV7-9 and TRBJ1-3; as DNA is missing, the TRBD1 call by TCRdb cannot be tested. The CDR3 runs to 15 residues. Germline V CDR1 and CDR2: SEHNR, FQNEAQ (reference sequence). The CDR3 loop is CASSLVGGAGNTIYF.

The chain employs TRBV2 and TRBJ2-7. This CDR3 has 14 residues. The V gene's germline CDR1 is SNHLY and CDR2 FYNNEI. CDR3: CASGRVEGAYEQYF.

V and J are TRBV10-3 and TRBJ2-7; TCRdb selects TRBD1, and the lack of DNA leaves this call unchecked. Germline-derived CDR1 and CDR2 are ENHRY and SYGVKD. The CDR3 consists of 15 residues. CDR3: CAISQWGQARYEQYF.

The chain recombines TRBV19 with TRBJ2-3. Germline V gene data show CDR1 as LNHDA and CDR2 as SQIVND (reference sequence). There are 12 residues in the CDR3. The CDR3 reads CASSIGTDTQYF.

The chain joins TRBV20-1 to TRBJ2-7. The CDR3 spans 15 residues. Germline V lookup: CDR1 DFQATT, CDR2 SNEGSKA (reference sequence). The CDR3 spells CSARKPVDRPYEQYF.

The chain employs TRBV15 and TRBJ2-5; absent DNA, TCRdb's TRBD1 call cannot be checked. The germline gives CDR1 LNHNV, CDR2 YYDKDF (reference sequence). The length of the CDR3 is 14 residues. The CDR3 here is CATSRRQSQETQYF.

This chain connects TRBV25-1 to TRBJ2-3; TCRdb reports TRBD2, a call that lacks DNA to check it against. The germline V gene has CDR1 MGHDK and CDR2 SYGVNS. CDR3 size: 17 residues. The CDR3 sequence: CASSEYKASGRTDTQYF.

The V call is TRBV7-9, the J call TRBJ2-5; TCRdb lists TRBD1, though no DNA is available to test this call. The germline V gene encodes CDR1 SEHNR and CDR2 FQNEAQ (reference sequence). The CDR3 consists of 14 residues. CDR3 amino acids: CASSFLGGVETQYF.

The chain combines TRBV6-2 or TRBV6-3 with TRBJ2-1; absent DNA, TCRdb's TRBD2 call cannot be checked. The CDR3 is 15 amino acids. Per the germline V gene, CDR1 is MNHEY and CDR2 is SVGEGT. The CDR3 reads CASSSGLAVYNEQFF.

V is TRBV12-3 or TRBV12-4 and J is TRBJ1-4. This CDR3 has 14 amino acids. CDR3 residues: CASRRGTTNEKLFF.

The V call is TRBV15, the J call TRBJ2-5; TCRdb proposes TRBD1, but this gene call is untestable without DNA. The V gene's germline CDR1 is LNHNV and CDR2 YYDKDF (reference sequence). The CDR3 consists of 14 residues. The CDR3 protein is CATSRVGAGETQYF.

This sequence joins TRBV7-2 and TRBJ2-3. Germline V CDR1 and CDR2: SGHTA, FQGNSA. CDR3 length: 15 amino acids. CDR3: CASSLVVGSTDTQYF.

The rearrangement joins TRBV7-9 to TRBJ1-5; TCRdb proposes TRBD1, but this gene call is untestable without DNA. Germline V gene lookup returns CDR1 SEHNR and CDR2 FQNEAQ (reference sequence). The CDR3 runs to 15 residues. CDR3 loop: CASSLFGGIDQPQHF.

V and J are TRBV7-3 and TRBJ2-7. The CDR3 runs 14 residues. Germline lookup yields CDR1 SGHTA and CDR2 FQGTGA. The CDR3 sequence is CASSPTQNSYEQYF.